The sequence of this T cell receptor (beta chain) was determined in a study of Graves' ophthalmopathy and Graves' hyperthyroidism. General study findings and limits: Detected in blood as well were most expanded thyroid clonotypes with frequency above 0.001. Sensitivity reached more than 85% and specificity over 65% for a 13-signature model separating ophthalmopathy from stable hyperthyroidism.

Transcripts of RNA were the source for amplifying TCR beta CDR3 regions. HTBI primers were employed in first-round RT-PCR, then a second-round multiplex PCR followed. Using its own MiXCR run on the multiplex PCR reads, TCRdb lists one record per CDR3 protein. The table shows a few hundred thousand distinct CDR3 sequences, with under 25% occurring only once. Note on this clonotype: Antigen: not known.

This CDR3 region has 18 residues. The V and J ends lost 2 bases and 4 bases, in that order; junction bases with no gene match: 12. CDR1 MNHEY and CDR2 SVGEGT come from the germline V gene. This sequence joins TRBV6-2 or TRBV6-3 and TRBJ1-5, with 9 bases identical to TRBD1. The receptor's source is a woman between 18 and 29 years old with stable Graves' hyperthyroidism. Sequencing was done on a sample of peripheral blood. The CDR3, as DNA: TGTGCCAGCAGTTACCCCGGGACAGGGTTGGCGAATAATCAGCCCCAGCATTTT. It encodes CASSYPGTGLANNQPQHF.